This T cell receptor beta chain stems from a study of T-cell memory formation after mild COVID-19. Broader study findings: For second-wave clones that peaked at day 37, SARS-CoV-2 specificity went unverified. Among CD4+ contracting clones, most were CM and EM, and CD8+ ones EMRA.

Details on this clonotype: Its target is not known.

MiXCR was run by TCRdb on the 5' RACE reads, yielding one entry per CDR3 protein. The data show 470,000 or so distinct CDR3 sequences, over 15% seen once. The germline V gene has CDR1 SGHRS and CDR2 YFSETQ. Trimming pared 3 bases from V and 4 bases from J, leaving 12 bases between. The CDR3 totals 14 residues. This clonotype was sampled from a man between 18 and 29 years old who had mild COVID-19 (a few samples of this study predate the infection). Cell type and time point are not known. J is TRBJ2-3 and V is TRBV5-1; D not resolved. The sample was PBMCs or a T cell subset sorted from them (not recorded which). CDR3 bases: TGCGCCAGCAGCTACGATAGAAGGGCAGATACGCAGTATTTT. It encodes CASSYDRRADTQYF.